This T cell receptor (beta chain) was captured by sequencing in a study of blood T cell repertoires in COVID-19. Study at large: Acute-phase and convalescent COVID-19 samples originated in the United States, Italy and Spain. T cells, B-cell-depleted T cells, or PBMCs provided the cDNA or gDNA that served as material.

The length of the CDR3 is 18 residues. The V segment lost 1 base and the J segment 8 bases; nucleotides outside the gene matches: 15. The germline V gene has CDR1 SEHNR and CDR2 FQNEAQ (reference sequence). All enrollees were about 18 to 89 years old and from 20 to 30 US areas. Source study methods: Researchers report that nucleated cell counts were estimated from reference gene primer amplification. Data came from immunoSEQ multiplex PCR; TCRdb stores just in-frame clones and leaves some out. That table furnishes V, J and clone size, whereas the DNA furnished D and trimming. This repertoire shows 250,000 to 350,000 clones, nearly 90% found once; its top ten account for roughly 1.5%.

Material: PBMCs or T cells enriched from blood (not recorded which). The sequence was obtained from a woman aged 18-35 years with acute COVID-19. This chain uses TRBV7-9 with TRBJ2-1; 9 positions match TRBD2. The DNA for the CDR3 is TGTGCCAGCAGCTTAGATTTTGCTGCGGGACTAGCTTTGGATGAGCAGTTCTTC. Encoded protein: CASSLDFAAGLALDEQFF.